These 31 T cell receptor beta chains came from one sample sequenced in a study of Ad26.COV2.S vaccination and SARS-CoV-2 variants. Measured with immunoSEQ multiplex PCR; TCRdb has only the in-frame clones, and not every one. Found here are just over 350,000 clones, under 95% of them singletons; the top ten hold about 3.8%. The material sequenced was peripheral blood, taken after recovery from COVID-19. The receptors were sampled from a human donor who had recovered from COVID-19.

For the CDR3, the DNA is TGTGCCAGCAGCTTCCTAGGGGGCTACACCTTC. It yields the protein CASSFLGGYTF. V gene TRBV5-6 combines with J gene TRBJ1-2; D is unclear. The CDR3 runs 11 residues. CDR1 is SGHDT, CDR2 YYEEEE, per germline. The ends were cut back, 2 bases at V and 8 bases at J, with 7 bases in the middle. Based on the CDR3 plus reference TRBV5-6 and TRBJ1-2, the full variable domain is DAGVTQSPTHLIKTRGQQVTLRCSPKSGHDTVSWYQQALGQGPQFIFQYYEEEERQRGNFPDRFSGHQFPNYSSELNVNALLLGDSALYLCASSFLGGYTFGSGTRLTVV.

A few counts support this clone. This rearrangement joins TRBV6-2 or TRBV6-3 to TRBJ1-2; D not resolved. Trimming pared 2 bases from V and 3 bases from J, leaving 16 bases between. There are 16 residues in the CDR3. Germline CDR1 MNHEY, CDR2 SVGEGT. This CDR3 is CASSYPRSTGDYGYTF. CDR3 nucleotides: TGTGCCAGCAGTTACCCGAGATCTACCGGCGACTATGGCTACACCTTC.

The chain carries TRBV7-9 and TRBJ1-2; D call uncertain. Germline values: CDR1 SEHNR, CDR2 FQNEAQ (reference sequence). V dropped 4 bases and J dropped 2 bases, with 8 bases sitting between them. The CDR3 contains 13 residues. CDR3 loop: CASSSTENYGYTF. CDR3 in DNA: TGTGCCAGCAGCTCAACAGAAAACTATGGCTACACCTTC.

V gene TRBV7-6 combines with J gene TRBJ2-3; 14 bases are shared with TRBD2. The CDR3 length is 18 residues. V shed 5 bases, J shed 0 bases, and the junction held 7 bases outside the gene matches. CDR1 is SGHVS, CDR2 FNYEAQ, per germline. CDR3 bases: TGTGCCAGCAGCCAATGGACTAGCGGGGGGCAAAGCACAGATACGCAGTATTTT. This gives the protein CASSQWTSGGQSTDTQYF.

The rearrangement joins TRBV27 to TRBJ1-6; the D is unclear. Per the germline V gene, CDR1 is MNHEY and CDR2 is SMNVEV (reference sequence). This CDR3 comprises 16 residues. V lost 5 bases, J lost 10 bases, and 21 bases lay in between. The CDR3 sequence: CASSELPDSGGSPLHF. In DNA, the CDR3 is TGTGCCAGCAGTGAACTACCCGACTCGGGTGGGTCACCCCTCCACTTT.

For this clone: The CDR3 carries no conserved terminal phenylalanine or tryptophan, so it likely arises from a read error. The limits of the CDR3 on the DNA are not certain, so only TCRdb's listed CDR3 is given. V is TRBV5-1 and J is TRBJ1-4. CDR1 and CDR2 from the germline V gene are SGHRS and YFSETQ. Counting both end residues, the CDR3 totals 12 amino acids. CDR3 in amino acids: CASSPKSRDTSI.

This chain joins TRBV19 and TRBJ1-1; TRBD1 might be the D (5 bases). The CDR3 consists of 13 residues. V was pared by 5 bases and J by 4 bases, with 11 bases between. In germline, CDR1 is LNHDA, CDR2 SQIVND (reference sequence). CDR3 in amino acids: CASSPRGLTEAFF. The CDR3, as DNA: TGTGCCAGTAGTCCTCGGGGCCTCACTGAAGCTTTCTTT.

The V gene is TRBV19, the J gene TRBJ2-7; 7 nucleotides align to TRBD2. Per germline, CDR1 LNHDA and CDR2 SQIVND (reference sequence). With V trimmed by 4 bases and J by 2 bases, 8 bases remained unmatched. There are 15 residues in the CDR3. CDR3 sequence: CASSNWGGTAYEQYF. CDR3 nucleotides: TGTGCCAGTAGTAACTGGGGGGGGACGGCCTACGAGCAGTACTTC.

The chain recombines TRBV12-3 or TRBV12-4 with TRBJ2-7; TRBD2 matches at 7 bases. V lost 6 bases to trimming and J lost 3 bases; unmatched junction nucleotides: 5. The CDR3 extends over 13 amino acids. The CDR3 sequence: CASSTAGVYEQYF. The CDR3 region has the DNA TGTGCCAGCAGCACTGCGGGGGTCTACGAGCAGTACTTC.

The J gene is TRBJ1-2, the V gene TRBV10-3, with D possibly matching TRBD1 (5 bases). CDR3 length: 18 residues. V was clipped by 3 bases and J by 5 bases, with 25 bases between them. The V gene's germline CDR1 is ENHRY and CDR2 SYGVKD. The CDR3 sequence is CAISEILFRAGAEYGYTF. The DNA for the CDR3 is TGTGCCATCAGTGAAATATTATTCAGGGCAGGCGCGGAGTATGGCTACACCTTC.

The count of this clone is one. The CDR3: CASSRTDRGQHTGELFF. CDR3 DNA sequence: TGTGCCAGCAGTCGAACCGACAGGGGGCAGCACACCGGGGAGCTGTTTTTT. This sequence joins TRBV6-6 and TRBJ2-2; 10 bases are shared with TRBD1. J was trimmed by 3 bases and V by 5 bases; bases with no gene match: 9. The CDR3 loop spans 17 amino acids. Germline CDR1 is MNHNY and CDR2 is SVGAGI (reference sequence).

The rearrangement joins TRBV15 to TRBJ1-1; D call uncertain. V lost 3 bases and J 11 bases, leaving 10 bases between the germline ends. CDR3 length equals 11 residues. Germline CDR1 LNHNV, CDR2 YYDKDF (reference sequence). The CDR3 here is CATSRGPYAFF. The DNA of the CDR3 is TGTGCCACCAGCAGGGGCCCTTATGCTTTCTTT. Filled out from reference TRBV15 and TRBJ1-1, the complete variable domain reads DAMVIQNPRYQVTQFGKPVTLSCSQTLNHNVMYWYQQKSSQAPKLLFHYYDKDFNNEADTPDNFQSRRPNTSFCFLDIRSPGLGDTAMYLCATSRGPYAFFGQGTRLTVV.

The V and J genes are TRBV5-1 and TRBJ1-4, with TRBD1 identical over 7 bases. The CDR3 consists of 15 residues. V shed 3 bases and J 4 bases; nucleotides not matched to a gene: 6. CDR1 and CDR2 from the germline V gene are SGHRS and YFSETQ. CDR3 in amino acids: CASSYGQANNEKLFF. The CDR3, as DNA: TGCGCCAGCAGCTACGGACAGGCGAATAATGAAAAACTGTTTTTT.

This chain joins TRBV5-1 and TRBJ1-6; the D gene is possibly TRBD1 (6 bases). The CDR3 is 15 amino acids. Trimming pared 5 bases from V and 3 bases from J, leaving 12 bases between. CDR1 is SGHRS and CDR2 is YFSETQ in the germline V gene. CDR3 sequence (DNA): TGCGCCAGCAGTCGGGACACCCACTATAATTCACCCCTCCACTTT. Its protein is CASSRDTHYNSPLHF.

The CDR3 region has the DNA TGTGCCAGCAGCGTACACCCCAATGAAAAACTGTTTTTT. Its protein is CASSVHPNEKLFF. This sequence joins TRBV9 and TRBJ1-4, with D unclear. V shed 1 base and J shed 5 bases, with 6 bases lying between them. This CDR3 comprises 13 residues. The germline CDR1 and CDR2 sequences are SGDLS and YYNGEE.

The rearrangement uses TRBV9 and TRBJ1-1; possibly TRBD1 for D (6 bases). From germline, CDR1 is SGDLS and CDR2 YYNGEE. The CDR3 is made up of 13 amino acids. The V and J ends lost 4 bases and 6 bases respectively, with 13 bases between them. CDR3 in amino acids: CASSSRGGPEAFF. Here the CDR3 DNA reads TGTGCCAGCAGCTCCCGTGGGGGGCCTGAAGCTTTCTTT.

The chain has TRBV5-8 and TRBJ2-5; TRBD1 is a possible D gene (5 bases). The germline V gene encodes CDR1 SGHTS and CDR2 YDEGEE. CDR3 length: 15 amino acids. The germline V and J ends were trimmed by 0 bases and 2 bases, with 11 bases remaining between them. CDR3 nucleotide sequence: TGTGCCAGCAGCTTGGATGGGGCAGCACAAGAGACCCAGTACTTC. Amino acid sequence: CASSLDGAAQETQYF.

Remarks on this clone: Other DNA sequences from this sample encode an identical CDR3 as well. The chain has TRBV20-1 and TRBJ2-3; D is ambiguous. The CDR3 is made up of 10 amino acids. V was clipped by 3 bases and J by 3 bases, with 1 base between them. The germline CDR1 and CDR2 sequences are DFQATT and SNEGSKA (reference sequence). CDR3 residues: CSARTDTQYF. The CDR3 DNA sequence: TGCAGTGCTAGGACAGATACGCAGTATTTT.

The chain has TRBV6-6 and TRBJ1-1; tentatively, D is TRBD1 (5 bases). Per germline, CDR1 MNHNY and CDR2 SVGAGI (reference sequence). The CDR3 is 13 residues long. V gave up 4 bases and J gave up 4 bases, with 10 bases separating them. The CDR3 region is CASSLDGGTEAFF. The CDR3 DNA follows: TGTGCCAGCAGTTTGGATGGGGGCACTGAAGCTTTCTTT.

V gene TRBV6-5 combines with J gene TRBJ2-7; possible D gene TRBD1, 5 bases. Germline CDR1 reads MNHEY; CDR2 reads SVGAGI. This CDR3 is 15 amino acids long. V shed 6 bases and J shed 3 bases, with 18 bases lying between them. The CDR3 nucleotides read TGTGCCAGCAGGGAGAACAGGATTCTGAACTACGAGCAGTACTTC. This codes for CASRENRILNYEQYF.

The J gene is TRBJ1-6, the V gene TRBV5-5; 7 positions match TRBD1. The germline gives CDR1 SGHKS, CDR2 YYEKEE (reference sequence). The CDR3 has 15 residues. Trimming cost V 2 bases and J 5 bases; bases outside gene matches: 4. The chain's CDR3 is CASSFRQGDNSPLHF. CDR3 coding DNA: TGTGCCAGCAGCTTTCGACAGGGCGATAATTCACCCCTCCACTTT.

In its sample, this clone was seen once. The gene calls are TRBV28 and TRBJ1-1; 8 bases are a match to TRBD1. CDR1 MDHEN and CDR2 SYDVKM come from the germline V gene. CDR3 length equals 14 residues. The J segment lost 1 base and the V segment lost 4 bases, leaving 2 bases of the junction unmatched. The CDR3 DNA follows: TGTGCCAGCAGTTCCGACAGGGGGAACACTGAAGCTTTCTTT. Protein sequence: CASSSDRGNTEAFF. Supplemented by reference TRBV28 and TRBJ1-1, the full variable domain reads DVKVTQSSRYLVKRTGEKVFLECVQDMDHENMFWYRQDPGLGLRLIYFSYDVKMKEKGDIPEGYSVSREKKERFSLILESASTNQTSMYLCASSSDRGNTEAFFGQGTRLTVV.

This clone has only one observation. The CDR3 coding sequence is TGTGCCAGCAGCTTCAGGGGAGGAAGTCGGGAGACCCAGTACTTC. This sequence encodes CASSFRGGSRETQYF. The chain is built from TRBV7-7 and TRBJ2-5; the D call may be TRBD1 or TRBD2 (6 bases each). This CDR3 spans 15 amino acids. Germline CDR1 SSHAT, CDR2 FNYEAQ (reference sequence). V was shortened by 3 bases and J by 5 bases, with 16 bases between the two germline ends.

The CDR3: CATSGEPGTGELFF. For the CDR3, the DNA is TGTGCCACCAGTGGGGAGCCGGGAACCGGGGAGCTGTTTTTT. The rearrangement joins TRBV24-1 to TRBJ2-2, with D maybe TRBD2 (5 bases). CDR3 length: 14 amino acids. Trimming took 5 bases from V and 5 from J, leaving 11 bases between them. The germline CDR1 and CDR2 sequences are KGHDR and SFDVKD.

The gene calls are TRBV5-1 and TRBJ2-4; D call uncertain. V was pared by 0 bases and J by 0 bases, with 7 bases between. This CDR3 contains 15 residues. Germline lookup yields CDR1 SGHRS and CDR2 YFSETQ. The DNA of the CDR3 is TGCGCCAGCAGCTTGGACGAGATAGCCAAAAACATTCAGTACTTC. Protein sequence: CASSLDEIAKNIQYF.

The CDR3 sequence: CASTPPGISTDTQYF. For the CDR3, the DNA is TGTGCCAGCACCCCTCCGGGTATTAGCACAGATACGCAGTATTTT. V usage is TRBV6-2 or TRBV6-3 and J usage is TRBJ2-3; D unclear. The CDR3 spans 15 residues. Germline CDR1 is MNHEY and CDR2 is SVGEGT. The V gene lost 7 bases and the J gene lost 0 bases, with 14 bases spanning the gap.

This chain uses TRBV19 with TRBJ2-7; TRBD1 aligns across 10 bases. Unmatched junction bases numbered 8, after V lost 6 bases and J lost 3 bases. The CDR3 has 15 amino acids. CDR1 is LNHDA and CDR2 is SQIVND in the germline V gene (reference sequence). The CDR3 is CASSILWDRGYEQYF. The CDR3 nucleotides are TGTGCCAGTAGCATCCTCTGGGACAGGGGCTACGAGCAGTACTTC.

The chain combines TRBV27 with TRBJ2-7; the D gene is possibly TRBD2 (7 bases). V lost 8 bases and J lost 3, with 17 bases in between. Germline CDR1 MNHEY, CDR2 SMNVEV (reference sequence). CDR3 length: 14 amino acids. The CDR3 region is CASGIGGANYEQYF. The CDR3 coding sequence is TGTGCCAGCGGGATAGGGGGGGCTAACTACGAGCAGTACTTC.

The V gene is TRBV2, the J gene TRBJ1-2; 9 positions agree with TRBD1. This CDR3 spans 12 amino acids. V was clipped by 9 bases and J by 8 bases; unmatched bases: 7. Germline assignment: CDR1 SNHLY and CDR2 FYNNEI. The chain's CDR3 is CARSTGGWGYTF. CDR3 bases: TGTGCCAGGTCTACAGGGGGCTGGGGCTACACCTTC.

V gene TRBV19 combines with J gene TRBJ2-2, with 11 nucleotides matching TRBD2. This CDR3 region has 17 residues. The germline V gene encodes CDR1 LNHDA and CDR2 SQIVND (reference sequence). J lost 1 base, V lost 6 bases, and 7 bases had no gene match. The CDR3 DNA sequence: TGTGCCAGTAGAAAGGCTAGCGGGGGGCGGAACACCGGGGAGCTGTTTTTT. Protein: CASRKASGGRNTGELFF.

The chain has TRBV21-1 and TRBJ1-5. TRBV21-1 is an annotated pseudogene. The CDR3 loop spans 18 amino acids. CDR3 DNA: TGTGCCAGCAGCAAACTCCCCCGGACGGGACTTAGCAATCAGCCCCAGCATTTT. Its translation is CASSKLPRTGLSNQPQHF.